Below, 28 T cell receptor beta chains from the same sample are listed, as sequenced in a study of CD8 T cells in Susac syndrome. RNA totalling roughly 0.5 to 1 ug underwent reverse transcription with random hexamers. TCRdb reanalysed the immunoSEQ multiplex PCR reads using MiXCR and keeps one entry per CDR3 protein. This sample carries about 150,000 distinct CDR3 sequences, roughly 95% of them seen once, and the ten largest clones take about 0.08%. The specimen was CD4+ T cells from PBMCs. These receptors came from a human donor with Susac syndrome.

The rearrangement uses TRBV7-9 and TRBJ1-5; unclear D gene. Between the trimmed V and J ends, which lost 6 bases and 2 bases, there was a span of 8 bases. The CDR3 runs 13 residues. Germline loops: CDR1 SEHNR, CDR2 FQNEAQ (reference sequence). The CDR3 loop reads CASSYEGNQPQHF. The CDR3 bases are TGTGCCAGCAGTTACGAGGGCAATCAGCCCCAGCATTTT. Together with reference TRBV7-9 and TRBJ1-5, the CDR3 gives the full variable domain: DTGVSQNPRHKITKRGQNVTFRCDPISEHNRLYWYRQTLGQGPEFLTYFQNEAQLEKSRLLSDRFSAERPKGSFSTLEIQRTEQGDSAMYLCASSYEGNQPQHFGDGTRLSIL.

The chain recombines TRBV12-5 with TRBJ2-1; 12 bases are shared with TRBD1. J lost 9 bases, V lost 6 bases, and 6 bases had no gene match. CDR1 and CDR2 from the germline V gene are LGHNT and FRNRAP. The CDR3 is made up of 14 amino acids. CDR3 sequence reads: CASGTGTGGSEQFF. CDR3 DNA: TGTGCTAGTGGAACCGGGACAGGGGGCTCTGAGCAGTTCTTC. Full variable domain (rest looked up from reference TRBV12-5 and TRBJ2-1): DARVTQTPRHKVTEMGQEVTMRCQPILGHNTVFWYRQTMMQGLELLAYFRNRAPLDDSGMPKDRFSAEMPDATLATLKIQPSEPRDSAVYFCASGTGTGGSEQFFGPGTRLTVL.

The chain couples TRBV11-2 to TRBJ1-1; D is possibly TRBD1 (6 bases). Germline V lookup: CDR1 SGHAT, CDR2 FQNNGV. The CDR3 consists of 16 residues. Deletions cut 2 bases from V and 5 bases from J, with 18 bases between. CDR3 sequence: CASSLMSGDYGTEAFF. CDR3 sequence (DNA): TGTGCCAGCAGCTTAATGTCAGGGGACTACGGGACTGAAGCTTTCTTT.

The rearrangement links TRBV6-5 to TRBJ1-1; D unresolved. Germline V lookup: CDR1 MNHEY, CDR2 SVGAGI. The CDR3 is 16 amino acids. Trimming pared 0 bases from V and 5 bases from J, leaving 16 bases between. This CDR3 is CASSYSRGRQRTEAFF. In DNA, the CDR3 is TGTGCCAGCAGTTACTCGAGAGGCCGCCAGAGGACTGAAGCTTTCTTT.

This clonotype is a singleton in its sample. DNA for the CDR3: TGCAGTGCTTCGGGGGGCGGGGACAGCTATGGCTACACCTTC. It translates to CSASGGGDSYGYTF. The V gene is TRBV20-1, the J gene TRBJ1-2, with 7 bases that match TRBD1. Germline lookup yields CDR1 DFQATT and CDR2 SNEGSKA (reference sequence). The junction had 10 bases not matched to a gene; V was cut back by 5 bases and J by 4 bases. The length of the CDR3 is 14 residues.

The chain recombines TRBV3-1 with TRBJ2-1; no clear D gene. V was clipped by 1 base and J by 12 bases, with 7 bases between them. The CDR3 sequence is 11 residues long. CDR1 LGHDT and CDR2 YNNKEL come from the germline V gene (reference sequence). The DNA for the CDR3 is TGTGCCAGCAGCCAAGGTGGCAGGCAGTTCTTC. This translates into CASSQGGRQFF.

The chain carries TRBV9 and TRBJ1-2; 7 nucleotides line up with TRBD1. CDR1 is SGDLS and CDR2 is YYNGEE in the germline V gene. The ends lost 3 bases at V and 4 bases at J; junction bases unmatched: 6. This CDR3 is 14 amino acids long. The CDR3 region has the DNA TGTGCCAGCAGCGGAACAGGGGAGGTCTATGGCTACACCTTC. It translates to CASSGTGEVYGYTF.

The chain couples TRBV2 to TRBJ2-3; D tentatively fits TRBD1 or TRBD2 (5 bases each). Trimming pared 5 bases from V and 0 bases from J, leaving 12 bases between. This CDR3 is built from 15 residues. From germline, CDR1 is SNHLY and CDR2 FYNNEI. In DNA, the CDR3 is TGTGCCAGCAGTCTCGGGACGCTCAGCACAGATACGCAGTATTTT. This translates into CASSLGTLSTDTQYF.

This chain uses TRBV4-2 with TRBJ1-1; D gene ambiguous. V lost 1 base and J lost 5, with 8 bases in between. The CDR3 sequence is 13 residues long. Germline loops: CDR1 LGHNA, CDR2 YNFKEQ. The CDR3 DNA reads TGTGCCAGCAGCCAAGGGATCGATACTGAAGCTTTCTTT. The encoded protein is CASSQGIDTEAFF.

The CDR3 DNA sequence: TGCAGTGCTAGCGGGATCTTCACCGGGGAGCTGTTTTTT. This codes for CSASGIFTGELFF. The chain carries TRBV20-1 and TRBJ2-2, with a tentative D call TRBD2 (5 bases). The germline V and J ends were trimmed by 3 bases and 4 bases, with 9 bases remaining between them. The CDR3 length is 13 residues. The germline V gene has CDR1 DFQATT and CDR2 SNEGSKA (reference sequence).

As to this clonotype: One end of the junction does not line up with germline, which may come from a read error. The V gene is TRBV14, the J gene TRBJ2-5; D unresolved. Germline V lookup: CDR1 SGHDN, CDR2 FVKESK. This CDR3 region has 11 residues. The CDR3 loop is CASSQQGTQYF. The CDR3 nucleotides are TGTGCCAGCAGCCAACAAGGGACCCAGTACTTC.

V and J are TRBV29-1 and TRBJ1-1; 10 nucleotides align to TRBD1. Germline CDR1 is SQVTM and CDR2 is ANQGSEA. The CDR3 spans 18 residues. The J segment lost 0 bases and the V segment lost 6 bases, leaving 16 bases of the junction unmatched. DNA of the CDR3: TGCAGCGTCCACCGGGACAGGGGTCCTTCTACTGTGAACACTGAAGCTTTCTTT. Its protein is CSVHRDRGPSTVNTEAFF. The entire variable domain, with the rest obtained from reference TRBV29-1 and TRBJ1-1, is as follows: SAVISQKPSRDICQRGTSLTIQCQVDSQVTMMFWYRQQPGQSLTLIATANQGSEATYESGFVIDKFPISRPNLTFSTLTVSNMSPEDSSIYLCSVHRDRGPSTVNTEAFFGQGTRLTVV.

This clonotype has just one count. V is TRBV3-1 and J is TRBJ1-5; unclear D gene. Trimming removed 4 bases from V and 2 bases from J, with 6 bases in between. Germline CDR1 LGHDT, CDR2 YNNKEL (reference sequence). The CDR3 consists of 13 residues. The CDR3 nucleotides are TGTGCCAGCAGCCCCCTGGGCAATCAGCCCCAGCATTTT. The encoded protein is CASSPLGNQPQHF.

The chain employs TRBV29-1 and TRBJ2-1; D is unclear. CDR1 and CDR2 (germline): SQVTM, ANQGSEA. V lost 0 bases and J lost 0, with 12 bases in between. This CDR3 spans 16 amino acids. The CDR3 coding sequence is TGCAGCGTTGAAGACCCGCGGATAAGCTCCTACAATGAGCAGTTCTTC. It encodes CSVEDPRISSYNEQFF.

V usage is TRBV4-1 and J usage is TRBJ2-7; TRBD1 might be the D (5 bases). Trimming removed 1 base from V and 6 bases from J, with 13 bases in between. This CDR3 contains 14 residues. CDR1 and CDR2 (germline): MGHRA, YSYEKL. The CDR3 sequence is CASSQVGRVLEQYF. The CDR3 coding sequence is TGCGCCAGCAGCCAAGTAGGCAGGGTTCTCGAGCAGTACTTC.

The CDR3, as DNA: TGTGCCAGCAGCTTCGGGCAGCGGGGCCAAGAGACCCAGTACTTC. Its protein is CASSFGQRGQETQYF. The genes are TRBV7-2 and TRBJ2-5, with 7 bases matching TRBD2. The CDR3 loop spans 15 amino acids. The V and J ends lost 3 bases and 1 base, in that order; junction bases with no gene match: 5. Germline CDR1 and CDR2: SGHTA and FQGNSA.

This chain uses TRBV6-2 or TRBV6-3 with TRBJ2-7; D possibly matches TRBD1 or TRBD2 (5 bases each). The ends were cut back, 5 bases at V and 7 bases at J, with 21 bases in the middle. Looked up from germline, CDR1 is MNHEY and CDR2 is SVGEGT. CDR3 length: 15 residues. Written as DNA, the CDR3 is TGTGCCAGCAGTGGGACCACCACCGGGATACGGGAGCAGTACTTC. It translates to CASSGTTTGIREQYF.

The rearrangement joins TRBV24-1 to TRBJ1-5; the D is unclear. CDR1 and CDR2 from the germline V gene are KGHDR and SFDVKD. The CDR3 is made up of 13 amino acids. V was trimmed by 3 bases and J by 5 bases, leaving 7 bases between them. CDR3 in DNA: TGTGCCACCAGTGATGAAGGTTATCAGCCCCAGCATTTT. Encoded protein: CATSDEGYQPQHF.

This chain links TRBV5-1 with TRBJ2-6, with 7 bases that match TRBD1. Trimming took 6 bases from V and 8 from J; bases not matched to a gene: 11. The CDR3 is 15 amino acids. Germline V gene lookup returns CDR1 SGHRS and CDR2 YFSETQ. The CDR3 region has the DNA TGCGCCAGCACGCAACAGGGGTCTGGACCCAACGTCCTGACTTTC. Its protein is CASTQQGSGPNVLTF.

The V and J genes are TRBV19 and TRBJ2-7; D is unclear. The V and J ends lost 5 bases and 2 bases respectively, with 13 bases between them. The CDR3 is 14 residues long. Germline V CDR1 and CDR2: LNHDA, SQIVND (reference sequence). In nucleotides, the CDR3 is TGTGCCAGTAGTGGGCAGGTCCCCACCTACGAGCAGTACTTC. This encodes CASSGQVPTYEQYF.

This chain joins TRBV12-3 or TRBV12-4 and TRBJ2-2, with 10 nucleotides matching TRBD1. This CDR3 comprises 16 residues. V lost 5 bases and J lost 4; bases outside the gene matches: 7. CDR3 in amino acids: CASSIGDRGSTGELFF. In nucleotides, the CDR3 is TGTGCCAGCAGTATCGGGGACAGGGGAAGCACCGGGGAGCTGTTTTTT.

This clonotype was found once. The chain couples TRBV20-1 to TRBJ2-1; 8 bases align to TRBD2. The V gene end was trimmed by 5 bases and the J gene end by 1 base; junction bases not matched to a gene: 7. The germline CDR1 and CDR2 sequences are DFQATT and SNEGSKA (reference sequence). The CDR3 extends over 15 amino acids. The CDR3 nucleotides read TGCAGTGCTCTGAGGGGCGGGGGGTCCTACAATGAGCAGTTCTTC. This gives the protein CSALRGGGSYNEQFF.

The chain is built from TRBV9 and TRBJ1-4, with D unclear. The CDR3 is made up of 15 amino acids. V was shortened by 4 bases and J by 8 bases, with 18 bases between the two germline ends. Looked up from germline, CDR1 is SGDLS and CDR2 is YYNGEE. The CDR3 nucleotides read TGTGCCAGCAGCCCCCGCTCCGGAGGAGACGAAAAACTGTTTTTT. This translates into CASSPRSGGDEKLFF.

The rearrangement uses TRBV14 and TRBJ2-1; TRBD1 matches 9 bases. The CDR3 has 17 amino acids. The germline V gene has CDR1 SGHDN and CDR2 FVKESK. With 3 bases clipped from V and 1 base from J, the junction kept 7 bases outside the gene matches. In DNA form, the CDR3 reads TGTGCCAGCAGCCAGGGACAGGGCGGGTGGTCCTACAATGAGCAGTTCTTC. It specifies CASSQGQGGWSYNEQFF.

The chain joins TRBV3-1 to TRBJ1-1; D remains ambiguous. This CDR3 has 14 residues. The germline gives CDR1 LGHDT, CDR2 YNNKEL (reference sequence). Between the trimmed V and J ends, which lost 2 bases and 2 bases, there was a span of 9 bases. The CDR3 DNA reads TGTGCCAGCAGCCAAATCGTTGGTAACACTGAAGCTTTCTTT. Residues: CASSQIVGNTEAFF.

The chain employs TRBV3-1 and TRBJ1-6, with D unresolved. The CDR3 covers 15 residues. Germline V gives CDR1 LGHDT, CDR2 YNNKEL (reference sequence). Trimming pared 1 base from V and 8 bases from J, leaving 12 bases between. The CDR3 loop reads CASSQGGEGYSPLHF. In DNA, the CDR3 is TGTGCCAGCAGCCAAGGGGGTGAAGGGTATTCACCCCTCCACTTT.

The CDR3 spells CASRDPGTSGRGQFF. CDR3 nucleotides: TGTGCCAGTAGAGACCCTGGGACTAGCGGACGTGGGCAGTTCTTC. The chain links TRBV19 to TRBJ2-1; 11 bases match TRBD2. There are 15 residues in the CDR3. J gave up 12 bases and V 6 bases, and 13 bases lay outside the gene matches. Germline loops: CDR1 LNHDA, CDR2 SQIVND (reference sequence).

The chain recombines TRBV20-1 with TRBJ2-7; D might be TRBD2 (6 bases). The CDR3 totals 12 residues. Looked up from germline, CDR1 is DFQATT and CDR2 is SNEGSKA (reference sequence). The V and J ends lost 5 bases and 3 bases respectively, with 11 bases between them. The CDR3 DNA reads TGCAGTGCTCCTAGCGTGCTCTACGAGCAGTACTTC. Encoded protein: CSAPSVLYEQYF.